The following is a TCR beta chain sequence with its context. This sample was taken from a study of blood T cell repertoires in COVID-19. Study summary: Samples representing acute and convalescent COVID-19 were sourced from the United States, Italy and Spain. From T cells, B-cell-depleted T cells, or PBMCs came the material, which was cDNA or gDNA.

Authors' analysis steps: Cell counts per sample came from amplifying reference gene primers. Method: immunoSEQ multiplex PCR; TCRdb's copy keeps in-frame clones and lacks some. V, J and clone size are those of that table, while D and trimming were read from the DNA. The table lists some 99,000 clones, 84% of them singletons. The CDR3 is made up of 15 amino acids. Trimming took 7 bases from V and 0 from J, leaving 13 bases between them. Germline V gene data show CDR1 as MDHEN and CDR2 as SYDVKM. The clonotype was recovered from an elderly woman with active or convalescent COVID-19. The chain uses TRBV28 and TRBJ1-3, with D unclear. Sequenced material: peripheral blood. The CDR3 sequence is CASNIDGDSGNTIYF. The CDR3 DNA reads TGTGCCAGCAATATCGACGGAGACTCTGGAAACACCATATATTTT.